These T cell receptor beta chains were read from a single sample in a study of shared clonotypes between healthy human individuals. Only in-frame clones appear in the TCRdb table, and some are missing; sequencing was by immunoSEQ multiplex PCR. The sample carries around 1.9 million clones, 93% recorded once. The sample consisted of naive CD8+ T cells from PBMCs. These receptors were collected from a man aged 18 to 29 in good health. Some clones in this sample may be carry-over from other donors' samples. CDR3s include the opening cysteine and the closing phenylalanine or tryptophan. The D gene is left open where the match is weak. Not every row has a clone size; where given, it reads once, few, many or a size class.

- TRBJ2-5 - 15 TRBV2 CASSDSWGRLETQYF TGTGCCAGCAGTGATTCATGGGGGCGGCTAGAGACCCAGTACTTC
- TRBJ1-5 - 14 TRBV13 CASSLRSGNQPQHF TGTGCCAGCAGCTTAAGGTCAGGCAATCAGCCCCAGCATTTT
- TRBJ1-1 - 13 TRBV9 CASSLAEEDEAFF TGTGCCAGCAGCTTAGCCGAGGAGGATGAAGCTTTCTTT
- TRBJ1-1 few 11 TRBV28 CASSTGPEAFF TGTGCCAGCAGTACCGGGCCTGAAGCTTTCTTT
TRBD2 TRBJ2-1 - 16 TRBV4-2 CASSQGAGLASLEQFF TGTGCCAGCAGCCAAGGAGCGGGACTAGCTTCTTTGGAGCAGTTCTTC
TRBD1 TRBJ2-1 - 13 TRBV5-6 CASKGTGGNEQFF TGTGCCAGCAAAGGGACAGGGGGCAATGAGCAGTTCTTC
- TRBJ2-2 - 14 TRBV7-8 CASSETMNTGELFF TGTGCCAGCAGCGAGACTATGAACACCGGGGAGCTGTTTTTT
- TRBJ2-7 - 18 TRBV28 CASRELGKPLVGGDEQYF TGTGCCAGCAGGGAGTTGGGCAAACCACTAGTCGGGGGAGACGAGCAGTACTTC
- TRBJ2-5 - 13 TRBV2 CASCFLERETQYF TGTGCCAGCTGTTTTTTAGAAAGAGAGACCCAGTACTTC
- TRBJ1-1 many 16 TRBV29-1 CSVEGISGLTNTEAFF TGCAGCGTTGAGGGTATCTCAGGGCTCACGAACACTGAAGCTTTCTTT
- TRBJ2-1 - 15 TRBV7-6 CASSLGAGVYNEQFF TGTGCCAGCAGCTTAGGGGCAGGAGTCTACAATGAGCAGTTCTTC
- TRBJ2-6 - 16 TRBV7-9 CASSLYEGAGANVLTF TGTGCCAGCAGCTTATATGAAGGAGCTGGGGCCAACGTCCTGACTTTC
- TRBJ1-5 once 16 TRBV19 CASSIDRTVANQPQHF TGTGCCAGTAGTATCGATAGGACAGTCGCAAATCAGCCCCAGCATTTT
- TRBJ2-1 - 18 TRBV27 CASSLGAGVGGYVNEQFF TGTGCCAGCAGTTTAGGGGCAGGGGTGGGGGGCTACGTCAATGAGCAGTTCTTC
- TRBJ2-1 - 14 TRBV7-9 CASSFAHLDNEQFF TGTGCCAGCAGCTTTGCACATTTGGACAATGAGCAGTTCTTC
- TRBJ2-5 - 15 TRBV29-1 CSVEESGLKGETQYF TGCAGCGTTGAAGAGAGCGGCCTTAAAGGAGAGACCCAGTACTTC
TRBD1 TRBJ2-3 - 15 TRBV7-6 CASSGQDRAPDTQYF TGTGCCAGCAGCGGACAGGACAGGGCTCCAGATACGCAGTATTTT
- TRBJ2-2 - 14 TRBV5-6 CASSLVAGTGELFF TGTGCCAGCAGCTTGGTGGCAGGCACCGGGGAGCTGTTTTTT
TRBD1 TRBJ1-4 - 15 TRBV13 CASSSGQGLNEKLFF TGTGCCAGCAGCTCAGGACAGGGCCTTAATGAAAAACTGTTTTTT
- TRBJ1-1 few 13 TRBV27 CASSFSRNTEAFF TGTGCCAGCAGTTTCTCCAGGAACACTGAAGCTTTCTTT
- TRBJ2-2 - 16 TRBV27 CASSFSLREATGELFF TGTGCCAGCAGTTTTTCACTAAGGGAAGCCACCGGGGAGCTGTTTTTT
TRBD1 TRBJ2-7 - 14 TRBV10-3 CAISDPGQGIEQYF TGTGCCATCAGTGACCCGGGACAGGGTATCGAGCAGTACTTC
- TRBJ1-3 once 16 TRBV9 CASSVGEHPAGNTIYF TGTGCCAGCAGCGTAGGGGAACATCCCGCTGGAAACACCATATATTTT
- TRBJ1-2 - 14 TRBV28 CASSLRGANYGYTF TGTGCCAGCAGTTTACGGGGGGCGAACTATGGCTACACCTTC
TRBD1 TRBJ2-7 - 15 TRBV7-9 CASSLGQGSSYEQYF TGTGCCAGCAGCTTAGGACAGGGGAGCTCCTACGAGCAGTACTTC
- TRBJ1-5 - 14 TRBV28 CASRLGGSNQPQHF TGTGCCAGCAGGCTTGGGGGGAGCAATCAGCCCCAGCATTTT
- TRBJ2-3 once 15 TRBV19 CASSVPGPSTDTQYF TGTGCCAGTAGTGTCCCGGGCCCTAGCACAGATACGCAGTATTTT
TRBD2 TRBJ2-1 - 13 TRBV5-1 CASSLGTSGEQFF TGCGCCAGCAGCTTAGGGACTAGCGGTGAGCAGTTCTTC
- TRBJ1-5 - 15 TRBV4-2 CASSQDEGPNQPQHF TGTGCCAGCAGCCAAGATGAGGGGCCCAATCAGCCCCAGCATTTT
- TRBJ2-7 - 14 TRBV5-8 CASSLAKEGYEQYF TGTGCCAGCAGCTTGGCAAAGGAAGGCTACGAGCAGTACTTC
- TRBJ2-7 - 14 TRBV15 CATSGRDLTYEQYF TGTGCCACCAGCGGCCGGGACCTTACCTACGAGCAGTACTTC
- TRBJ2-2 - 18 TRBV14 CASSRNRLSWGNTGELFF TGTGCCAGCAGTCGTAACAGGCTCTCCTGGGGGAACACCGGGGAGCTGTTTTTT
- TRBJ2-7 - 14 TRBV5-6 CASSFIGVAYEQYF TGTGCCAGCAGCTTTATAGGGGTCGCCTACGAGCAGTACTTC
TRBD1 TRBJ2-1 - 14 TRBV7-9 CASSSQGQLNEQFF TGTGCCAGCAGCTCCCAGGGACAGCTGAATGAGCAGTTCTTC
- TRBJ2-1 - 12 TRBV19 CASSVGLNEQFF TGTGCCAGTAGTGTAGGGCTCAATGAGCAGTTCTTC
- TRBJ2-7 - 14 TRBV14 CASSQKGPYYEQYF TGTGCCAGCAGCCAAAAGGGACCTTACTACGAGCAGTACTTC
- TRBJ1-5 - 16 TRBV19 CASSIPRPRGNQPQHF TGTGCCAGTAGTATTCCCCGGCCCCGCGGCAATCAGCCCCAGCATTTT
- TRBJ1-5 once 15 TRBV5-4 CASSSQDRGDQPQHF TGTGCCAGCAGCTCCCAGGACAGAGGCGACCAGCCCCAGCATTTT
- TRBJ1-1 - 12 TRBV25-1 CASSEKGQEAFF TGTGCCAGCAGTGAAAAGGGACAAGAAGCTTTCTTT
- TRBJ2-1 - 15 TRBV5-4 CASSFDRFSYNEQFF TGTGCCAGCAGCTTCGACAGGTTTTCCTACAATGAGCAGTTCTTC
TRBD2 TRBJ2-7 - 14 TRBV9 CASSPTSGNYEQYF TGTGCCAGCAGCCCCACTAGCGGAAATTACGAGCAGTACTTC
- TRBJ2-1 - 14 TRBV5-8 CASRTRGGGVEQFF TGTGCCAGCAGGACACGAGGGGGGGGCGTGGAGCAGTTCTTC
- TRBJ2-7 - 16 TRBV14 CASSRETGIRTYEQYF TGTGCCAGCAGCCGGGAAACAGGGATCCGAACCTACGAGCAGTACTTC
- TRBJ1-2 - 14 TRBV7-9 CASTNEVGFYGYTF TGTGCCAGCACCAACGAGGTGGGCTTCTATGGCTACACCTTC
- TRBJ2-2 - 13 TRBV27 CASSFRGTGELFF TGTGCCAGCAGTTTTCGGGGAACCGGGGAGCTGTTTTTT
TRBD1 TRBJ2-3 - 16 TRBV7-3 CASSLQGAGSLDTQYF TGTGCCAGCAGCCTCCAGGGGGCGGGTTCGCTAGATACGCAGTATTTT
TRBD2 TRBJ2-1 - 15 TRBV29-1 CSVRTYGLAGDEQFF TGCAGCGTTAGAACTTACGGACTAGCGGGAGATGAGCAGTTCTTC
- TRBJ1-2 - 11 TRBV9 CASSSGSGYTF TGTGCCAGCAGTTCAGGGTCCGGCTACACCTTC
- TRBJ2-1 - 14 TRBV15 CATSRVQGYNEQFF TGTGCCACCAGCAGGGTACAGGGCTACAATGAGCAGTTCTTC
- TRBJ2-5 - 16 TRBV5-1 CASSAGTQGAQETQYF TGCGCCAGCAGCGCGGGGACACAGGGAGCCCAAGAGACCCAGTACTTC